Below are 26 T cell receptor beta chains sequenced from a single sample in a study of T cell responses to AZD1222 COVID-19 vaccine. Using immunoSEQ multiplex PCR, the repertoire was profiled, and TCRdb retains in-frame clones only, with some absent. The table has 100,000 or so clones, approximately 90% seen once. Source: peripheral blood, taken on day 0 of AZD1222 vaccination. These receptors originate from an adult in good health.

The chain uses TRBV10-2 and TRBJ1-5; 7 bases map to TRBD1. CDR1 is WSHSY and CDR2 is SAAADI in the germline V gene. This CDR3 comprises 12 residues. Unmatched junction bases numbered 2, after V lost 8 bases and J lost 4 bases. The CDR3 nucleotides are TGCGCCAGCGGACAGGAGAATCAGCCCCAGCATTTT. Translation: CASGQENQPQHF.

The chain has TRBV3-1 (or the pseudogene TRBV3-2) and TRBJ2-3, with a tentative D call TRBD1 (7 bases). V gave up 1 base and J gave up 1 base, with 12 bases separating them. The CDR3 is 16 residues long. Looked up from germline, CDR1 is LGHDT and CDR2 is YNNKEL (reference sequence). Here the CDR3 DNA reads TGTGCCAGCAGCCAAGGAATCAGGGGGGGCACAGATACGCAGTATTTT. Residues: CASSQGIRGGTDTQYF.

The rearrangement uses TRBV27 and TRBJ1-1; D unresolved. The CDR3 has 14 amino acids. V was shortened by 5 bases and J by 4 bases, with 14 bases between the two germline ends. CDR1 and CDR2 (germline): MNHEY, SMNVEV (reference sequence). The CDR3, as DNA: TGTGCCAGCAGTCCCACTAGAGGGTCCACTGAAGCTTTCTTT. As protein: CASSPTRGSTEAFF.

The rearrangement uses TRBV27 and TRBJ2-7; a weak D match, TRBD1 (6 bases). Trimming shortened V by 5 bases and J by 2 bases, and 22 bases separated the two germline ends. CDR1 MNHEY and CDR2 SMNVEV come from the germline V gene (reference sequence). The CDR3 sequence is 17 residues long. As DNA, the CDR3 is TGTGCCAGCAGTCCCTCCCCGACAGGATCTTCAACCTACGAGCAGTACTTC. Its translation is CASSPSPTGSSTYEQYF.

The J gene is TRBJ2-3, the V gene TRBV30, with D possibly matching TRBD1 (6 bases). The V end lost 2 bases, the J end lost 4 bases, and 10 bases lay between the germline ends. Looked up from germline, CDR1 is GTSNPN and CDR2 is SVGIG (reference sequence). This CDR3 is 13 amino acids long. The CDR3 here is CAWSRGFPDTQYF. The CDR3 DNA reads TGTGCCTGGAGTAGGGGGTTTCCAGATACGCAGTATTTT.

The rearrangement links TRBV12-3 or TRBV12-4 to TRBJ2-2; TRBD1 matches at 9 bases. The CDR3 contains 13 residues. V lost 8 bases to trimming and J lost 12 bases; unmatched junction nucleotides: 10. In nucleotides, the CDR3 is TGTGCCAGCGGCCGGGACAGGGTCGGAAAGCTGTTTTTT. It translates to CASGRDRVGKLFF.

This clone came up a few times. In DNA, the CDR3 is TGTGCCAGCAATTCGGGGGGACGGACACCGGGAACTCAAAACGGCTACACCTTC. It yields the protein CASNSGGRTPGTQNGYTF. The gene calls are TRBV28 and TRBJ1-2; possible D gene TRBD1, 5 bases. Germline V gene lookup returns CDR1 MDHEN and CDR2 SYDVKM. The CDR3 spans 18 residues. The germline V and J ends were trimmed by 7 bases and 8 bases, with 32 bases remaining between them.

This clone was counted a single time. The rearrangement joins TRBV7-3 to TRBJ2-1; 8 nucleotides match TRBD2. Per germline, CDR1 SGHTA and CDR2 FQGTGA. The CDR3 contains 17 residues. V shed 4 bases, J shed 4 bases, and the junction held 12 bases outside the gene matches. The CDR3 DNA sequence: TGTGCCAGCAGCTCGACGTTGGGGCTAGCGGGTTACAATGAGCAGTTCTTC. This translates into CASSSTLGLAGYNEQFF.

The V call is TRBV18, the J call TRBJ2-2; 8 bases are a match to TRBD2. The trim removed 0 bases at V and 5 bases at J, leaving 8 bases unmatched. The CDR3 has 17 residues. Germline CDR1 reads KGHSH; CDR2 reads LQKENI. For the CDR3, the DNA is TGTGCCAGCTCACCACCGGGAATAGCGGGAAGGACCGGGGAGCTGTTTTTT. Its protein is CASSPPGIAGRTGELFF.

The CDR3: CASRSGLAVPQYF. Written as DNA, the CDR3 is TGTGCCAGCAGGTCGGGACTAGCGGTCCCGCAGTACTTC. The V gene is TRBV2, the J gene TRBJ2-7; 11 nucleotides line up with TRBD2. Trimming removed 6 bases from V and 9 bases from J; junction bases left unmatched: 7. The CDR3 has 13 residues. In germline, CDR1 is SNHLY, CDR2 FYNNEI.

V gene TRBV5-1 combines with J gene TRBJ2-7; 7 bases fit TRBD1. Germline V lookup: CDR1 SGHRS, CDR2 YFSETQ. CDR3 length: 14 amino acids. The J segment lost 0 bases and the V segment lost 4 bases, leaving 4 bases of the junction unmatched. The DNA for the CDR3 is TGCGCCAGCAGCCTCGGGACAGTCTCCTACGAGCAGTACTTC. This encodes CASSLGTVSYEQYF. Combining the CDR3 with reference TRBV5-1 and TRBJ2-7 gives the whole variable domain KAGVTQTPRYLIKTRGQQVTLSCSPISGHRSVSWYQQTPGQGLQFLFEYFSETQRNKGNFPGRFSGRQFSNSRSEMNVSTLELGDSALYLCASSLGTVSYEQYFGPGTRLTVT.

Only a few counts were recorded for this clone. This chain connects TRBV5-1 to TRBJ2-5; D not resolved. Trimming shortened V by 1 base and J by 0 bases, and 10 bases separated the two germline ends. CDR1 SGHRS and CDR2 YFSETQ come from the germline V gene. The CDR3 length is 15 residues. In DNA form, the CDR3 reads TGCGCCAGCAGCTTGTCAGGCCCGTACCAAGAGACCCAGTACTTC. It yields the protein CASSLSGPYQETQYF.

The chain links TRBV6-1 to TRBJ2-1; D gene ambiguous. The ends were cut back, 2 bases at V and 13 bases at J, with 12 bases in the middle. The CDR3 contains 12 residues. CDR1 and CDR2 (germline): MNHNS, SASEGT. For the CDR3, the DNA is TGTGCCAGCAGTGAATATCCCGGCAGTCAGTTCTTC. As protein: CASSEYPGSQFF.

The J gene is TRBJ1-2, the V gene TRBV29-1; 10 bases align to TRBD1. The germline V gene encodes CDR1 SQVTM and CDR2 ANQGSEA. The CDR3 has 12 residues. V was clipped by 5 bases and J by 7 bases; unmatched bases: 4. CDR3 amino acids: CSVTGTGAGYTF. DNA for the CDR3: TGCAGCGTTACCGGGACAGGGGCTGGCTACACCTTC. The whole variable domain, remainder taken from reference TRBV29-1 and TRBJ1-2, is SAVISQKPSRDICQRGTSLTIQCQVDSQVTMMFWYRQQPGQSLTLIATANQGSEATYESGFVIDKFPISRPNLTFSTLTVSNMSPEDSSIYLCSVTGTGAGYTFGSGTRLTVV.

The chain carries TRBV2 and TRBJ2-1, with D tentatively TRBD1 (6 bases). The V gene lost 6 bases and the J gene lost 7 bases, with 10 bases spanning the gap. CDR1 is SNHLY, CDR2 FYNNEI, per germline. The CDR3 extends over 12 amino acids. The CDR3 here is CASRLGQNEQFF. The CDR3, as DNA: TGTGCCAGCAGGCTCGGACAGAATGAGCAGTTCTTC. Supplemented by reference TRBV2 and TRBJ2-1, the full variable domain reads EPEVTQTPSHQVTQMGQEVILRCVPISNHLYFYWYRQILGQKVEFLVSFYNNEISEKSEIFDDQFSVERPDGSNFTLKIRSTKLEDSAMYFCASRLGQNEQFFGPGTRLTVL.

The genes are TRBV7-2 and TRBJ1-2; no clear D gene. Germline CDR1 reads SGHTA; CDR2 reads FQGNSA. Trimming cost V 5 bases and J 3 bases, with 16 bases left between them. The CDR3 length is 15 residues. The CDR3 protein is CASSPKVRTDYGYTF. Here the CDR3 DNA reads TGTGCCAGCAGCCCAAAGGTCCGGACTGACTATGGCTACACCTTC.

This chain uses TRBV7-8 with TRBJ1-1; possible D gene TRBD1, 6 bases. Germline CDR1 is SGHVS and CDR2 is FQNEAQ. The V end was cut by 5 bases, the J end by 3 bases, with 10 bases between. This CDR3 region has 13 residues. The CDR3 DNA follows: TGTGCCAGCAGCCCGGACAGACACACTGAAGCTTTCTTT. Its translation is CASSPDRHTEAFF.

This chain joins TRBV6-6 and TRBJ1-3; TRBD1 agrees at 9 bases. V lost 5 bases and J lost 3; bases outside the gene matches: 8. The CDR3 extends over 16 amino acids. Germline CDR1 reads MNHNY; CDR2 reads SVGAGI (reference sequence). The CDR3 here is CASSNLGTGFGNTIYF. The CDR3 nucleotides are TGTGCCAGCAGTAACCTTGGGACAGGGTTTGGAAACACCATATATTTT.

The chain employs TRBV7-3 and TRBJ1-1; 8 bases align to TRBD1. Germline CDR1 reads SGHTA; CDR2 reads FQGTGA. The CDR3 runs to 14 residues. With 6 bases clipped from V and 1 base from J, the junction kept 4 bases outside the gene matches. The CDR3 DNA reads TGTGCCAGCAGATTGGACAGGGCGAACACTGAAGCTTTCTTT. The encoded protein is CASRLDRANTEAFF.

The rearrangement joins TRBV14 to TRBJ1-1; D possibly corresponds to TRBD1 (5 bases). CDR3 size: 16 residues. Trimming took 3 bases from V and 5 from J, leaving 19 bases between them. The V gene's germline CDR1 is SGHDN and CDR2 FVKESK. The CDR3 DNA is TGTGCCAGCAGCCACCTCCCGGGGGACGGAAAAACTGAAGCTTTCTTT. This encodes CASSHLPGDGKTEAFF.

This chain links TRBV4-3 with TRBJ2-3, with D unresolved. Germline V gives CDR1 LGHNA, CDR2 YSLEER. With 1 base removed from V and 8 bases from J, the gap between germline ends came to 13 bases. The CDR3 has 14 residues. DNA of the CDR3: TGCGCCAGCAGCCAAGCCAGTGGGCCTGGTACGCAGTATTTT. Residues: CASSQASGPGTQYF.

V is TRBV7-9 and J is TRBJ1-1, with 8 bases identical to TRBD1. Germline lookup yields CDR1 SEHNR and CDR2 FQNEAQ (reference sequence). The CDR3 totals 15 residues. J gave up 2 bases and V 5 bases, and 7 bases lay outside the gene matches. The CDR3: CASSARTGPNTEAFF. The CDR3 nucleotides read TGTGCCAGCAGCGCACGGACAGGGCCCAACACTGAAGCTTTCTTT.

V gene TRBV19 combines with J gene TRBJ2-1; 9 positions match TRBD1. With 5 bases clipped from V and 15 bases from J, the junction kept 14 bases outside the gene matches. The CDR3 loop spans 14 amino acids. Germline CDR1 is LNHDA and CDR2 is SQIVND (reference sequence). The CDR3 is CASSPGTGNFVRFF. The CDR3 coding sequence is TGTGCCAGTAGTCCCGGGACAGGGAATTTTGTTCGGTTCTTC.

The CDR3 loop reads CASSSPGLAGINEQFF. DNA of the CDR3: TGTGCCAGCAGCTCCCCGGGACTAGCGGGAATCAATGAGCAGTTCTTC. The chain employs TRBV7-9 and TRBJ2-1; 13 nucleotides line up with TRBD2. CDR3 length: 16 residues. Per germline, CDR1 SEHNR and CDR2 FQNEAQ (reference sequence). V trimming: 4 bases; J trimming: 6 bases; junction bases outside the gene matches: 6.

The chain couples TRBV3-1 (or the pseudogene TRBV3-2) to TRBJ2-2; D gene ambiguous. Germline values: CDR1 LGHDT, CDR2 YNNKEL (reference sequence). V was pared by 1 base and J by 1 base, with 13 bases between. The CDR3 contains 17 residues. The CDR3: CASSQVRATMNTGELFF. The CDR3 nucleotides are TGTGCCAGCAGCCAAGTTCGGGCGACAATGAACACCGGGGAGCTGTTTTTT.

The V call is TRBV6-6, the J call TRBJ2-7; TRBD1 aligns across 7 bases. The V gene end was trimmed by 7 bases and the J gene end by 3 bases; junction bases not matched to a gene: 6. Germline CDR1 MNHNY, CDR2 SVGAGI (reference sequence). The CDR3 is made up of 13 amino acids. CDR3 sequence: CASTPGGDYEQYF. The CDR3 nucleotides are TGTGCCAGCACCCCAGGGGGTGACTACGAGCAGTACTTC.